Following are 7 T cell receptor beta chains from one sample sequenced in a study of blood T cell repertoires in COVID-19. Sequencing was performed with immunoSEQ multiplex PCR; in TCRdb, only in-frame clones are kept and a portion is missing. The top ten clones hold about 9.2% of a sample with 200,000 to 300,000 clones, approximately 86% of them seen once. The sequencing input was peripheral blood. These receptors all stem from a man aged 40-50 years who had recovered from COVID-19.

The chain recombines TRBV7-2 with TRBJ2-1; TRBD2 matches at 8 bases. Losses at the gene ends were 5 bases for V and 8 bases for J; bases not matched to a gene: 11. Germline loops: CDR1 SGHTA, CDR2 FQGNSA. This CDR3 comprises 15 residues. The CDR3 coding sequence is TGTGCCAGCAGCCCGAGCGGCGGGGGGTGGGATGAGCAGTTCTTC. Translating gives CASSPSGGGWDEQFF.

This clone was recorded a few times. This sequence joins TRBV11-3 and TRBJ2-2, with a possible D match to TRBD2 (5 bases). The CDR3 extends over 15 amino acids. Germline V gene sequence: CDR1 SGHNT, CDR2 YENEEA. V lost 1 base and J 1 base, leaving 7 bases between the germline ends. The CDR3 DNA sequence: TGTGCCAGCAGCTTAGGTCGGGAGAACACCGGGGAGCTGTTTTTT. As protein: CASSLGRENTGELFF.

The V call is TRBV19, the J call TRBJ1-5, with TRBD1 matching over 9 bases. V was pared by 6 bases and J by 10 bases, with 10 bases of the junction left unmatched. The CDR3 spans 14 residues. Germline V lookup: CDR1 LNHDA, CDR2 SQIVND (reference sequence). The DNA of the CDR3 is TGTGCCAGTAGCGGGACAGGGCTAAAGTATCCCCAGCATTTT. Translated: CASSGTGLKYPQHF.

The chain has TRBV7-9 and TRBJ1-1; 9 bases fit TRBD1. Trimming at V came to 4 bases and at J to 5 bases, leaving 8 bases not matched to a gene. This CDR3 has 15 amino acids. Per the germline V gene, CDR1 is SEHNR and CDR2 is FQNEAQ (reference sequence). The CDR3 sequence is CASSYGTGSGTEAFF. The CDR3 region has the DNA TGTGCCAGCAGCTACGGGACAGGGAGTGGGACTGAAGCTTTCTTT.

V is TRBV30 and J is TRBJ2-5; a weak D match, TRBD2 (5 bases). Trimming removed 2 bases at V and 5 bases at J, with 15 bases between. CDR1 and CDR2 (germline): GTSNPN, SVGIG (reference sequence). The CDR3 length is 14 residues. CDR3 amino acids: CAWSFAGLPETQYF. Here the CDR3 DNA reads TGTGCCTGGAGTTTTGCGGGCTTGCCGGAGACCCAGTACTTC.

This chain joins TRBV7-9 and TRBJ2-1; the D gene is possibly TRBD2 (6 bases). V lost 1 base and J 10 bases, leaving 11 bases between the germline ends. The CDR3 totals 13 residues. CDR1 is SEHNR and CDR2 is FQNEAQ in the germline V gene (reference sequence). The CDR3 DNA follows: TGTGCCAGCAGCTTAGACAGGAGGGACGAGCAGTTCTTC. It yields the protein CASSLDRRDEQFF.

V usage is TRBV10-3 and J usage is TRBJ2-1; 7 bases are shared with TRBD2. The CDR3 contains 13 residues. V lost 0 bases, J lost 7 bases, and 0 bases stayed unmatched. Per the germline V gene, CDR1 is ENHRY and CDR2 is SYGVKD. CDR3 sequence: CAISESGGNEQFF. DNA for the CDR3: TGTGCCATCAGTGAGTCGGGAGGGAATGAGCAGTTCTTC.